This T cell receptor (beta chain) was identified during a study of T cell responses to AZD1222 COVID-19 vaccine. Notes on the study in general: Epitopes outside B.1.351 and B.1.1.7 mutated regions reportedly drew nearly half of spike TCRs. It was only five to seven AZD1222 recipients who were seropositive at baseline. Spike-specific TCR breadth and depth went up after people got two AZD1222 doses. The repertoires were collected only after the peak T cell response.

The V end lost 0 bases, the J end lost 2 bases, and 11 bases lay between the germline ends. Germline assignment: CDR1 ENHRY and CDR2 SYGVKD. This CDR3 contains 16 residues. Concerning this clone itself: Its target is unknown.

Measured with immunoSEQ multiplex PCR; TCRdb has only the in-frame clones, and not every one. The table has about 150,000 clones, roughly nine tenths seen once. The source of this sequence is an adult in good health. The V and J genes are TRBV10-3 and TRBJ1-5; D call uncertain. Source: peripheral blood, taken on day 0 of AZD1222 vaccination. For the CDR3, the DNA is TGTGCCATCAGTGAGTCAGGGAGGGTCGGCAATCAGCCCCAGCATTTT. This gives the protein CAISESGRVGNQPQHF.